The next 30 T cell receptor beta chains were all read from a single sample in a study of siplizumab effects on memory and regulatory T cells. Clones were sequenced by immunoSEQ multiplex PCR, and TCRdb holds only the in-frame ones, with some missing. The table lists tens of thousands of clones, around 97% of them singletons. The sequenced material came from naive CD4+ T cells sorted from blood. These receptors were taken from a human donor in good health.

This chain connects TRBV19 to TRBJ2-2; D perhaps matches TRBD1 (5 bases). The CDR3 extends over 16 amino acids. Germline CDR1 is LNHDA and CDR2 is SQIVND (reference sequence). The V end lost 6 bases, the J end lost 1 base, and 15 bases lay between the germline ends. This chain's CDR3 is CASSQRPGWNTGELFF. CDR3 nucleotides: TGTGCCAGTAGCCAGCGCCCAGGGTGGAACACCGGGGAGCTGTTTTTT.

The chain uses TRBV9 and TRBJ2-5, with 16 bases lining up with TRBD2. The CDR3 spans 19 residues. Losses at the gene ends were 3 bases for V and 6 bases for J; bases not matched to a gene: 14. The germline V gene has CDR1 SGDLS and CDR2 YYNGEE. This CDR3 reads CASSGDPGTSGGAGKTQYF. The CDR3 nucleotides read TGTGCCAGCAGCGGGGATCCCGGGACTAGCGGGGGGGCCGGAAAGACCCAGTACTTC.

The V and J genes are TRBV5-4 and TRBJ1-1, with TRBD1 as a possible D gene (6 bases). Trimming left V 5 bases short and J 4 bases short, with 18 bases between. The germline V gene has CDR1 SGHNT and CDR2 YYREEE (reference sequence). The CDR3 loop spans 15 amino acids. The CDR3 region is CASSRIEQGFTEAFF. The CDR3 DNA sequence: TGTGCCAGCAGTCGGATCGAACAGGGATTCACTGAAGCTTTCTTT.

The CDR3: CAISERRTGGFNSPLHF. CDR3 DNA: TGTGCCATCAGTGAGCGCAGGACAGGGGGATTTAATTCACCCCTCCACTTT. V usage is TRBV10-3 and J usage is TRBJ1-6; 10 bases match TRBD1. This CDR3 spans 17 amino acids. Germline assignment: CDR1 ENHRY and CDR2 SYGVKD. V shed 2 bases and J 6 bases; nucleotides not matched to a gene: 7.

The chain uses TRBV5-4 and TRBJ2-3; 8 bases agree with TRBD2. The ends lost 0 bases at V and 6 bases at J; junction bases unmatched: 6. Germline CDR1 and CDR2: SGHNT and YYREEE (reference sequence). This CDR3 region has 15 residues. The CDR3 protein is CASSLDGGAGDTQYF. CDR3 nucleotides: TGTGCCAGCAGCTTGGACGGGGGGGCAGGTGATACGCAGTATTTT. The variable domain in full, with the rest retrieved from reference TRBV5-4 and TRBJ2-3, is ETGVTQSPTHLIKTRGQQVTLRCSSQSGHNTVSWYQQALGQGPQFIFQYYREEENGRGNFPPRFSGLQFPNYSSELNVNALELDDSALYLCASSLDGGAGDTQYFGPGTRLTVL.

V is TRBV4-1 and J is TRBJ1-1; 9 nucleotides line up with TRBD1. This CDR3 has 16 amino acids. The trim removed 8 bases at V and 4 bases at J, leaving 14 bases unmatched. Germline V gene data show CDR1 as MGHRA and CDR2 as YSYEKL. DNA for the CDR3: TGCGCCAGCGAAGACCGACTAAGACAGGGGGGCACTGAAGCTTTCTTT. Translation gives CASEDRLRQGGTEAFF.

The chain combines TRBV12-5 with TRBJ2-1, with D uncertain. V was pared by 4 bases and J by 6 bases, with 1 base between. The CDR3 spans 10 residues. Germline V lookup: CDR1 LGHNT, CDR2 FRNRAP. CDR3 sequence (DNA): TGTGCTAGTGGTTCCAATGAGCAGTTCTTC. It translates to CASGSNEQFF.

The chain recombines TRBV30 with TRBJ2-7, with TRBD1 identical over 9 bases. CDR1 and CDR2 (germline): GTSNPN, SVGIG (reference sequence). CDR3 size: 17 residues. V was clipped by 0 bases and J by 1 base; unmatched bases: 10. The CDR3 nucleotides are TGTGCCTGGAGTGTGAATGGAGGGACAGGGCTTTCCTACGAGCAGTACTTC. Encoded protein: CAWSVNGGTGLSYEQYF.

The chain recombines TRBV25-1 with TRBJ1-1, with a possible D match to TRBD1 (6 bases). Trimming cost V 4 bases and J 7 bases, with 7 bases left between them. Germline CDR1 reads MGHDK; CDR2 reads SYGVNS. CDR3 size: 11 residues. The CDR3 DNA reads as TGTGCCAGCAGTGTAGGGGGTGAAGCTTTCTTT. Translating it yields CASSVGGEAFF.

The chain links TRBV11-2 to TRBJ2-7; maybe TRBD1 (6 bases). The ends were cut back, 2 bases at V and 3 bases at J, with 14 bases in the middle. This CDR3 spans 15 amino acids. Germline V gene sequence: CDR1 SGHAT, CDR2 FQNNGV. CDR3 sequence reads: CASSLLTGTLYEQYF. CDR3 nucleotide sequence: TGTGCCAGCAGCTTACTAACCGGGACACTCTACGAGCAGTACTTC.

The rearrangement uses TRBV6-5 and TRBJ2-7; 12 nucleotides match TRBD1. Unmatched junction bases numbered 3, after V lost 4 bases and J lost 5 bases. The CDR3 runs to 14 residues. Germline V CDR1 and CDR2: MNHEY, SVGAGI. In DNA, the CDR3 is TGTGCCAGCAGTTCCGGGACAGGGGGCAACGAGCAGTACTTC. It codes for CASSSGTGGNEQYF.

The chain uses TRBV27 and TRBJ1-2; D is ambiguous. The CDR3 is 15 residues long. Germline values: CDR1 MNHEY, CDR2 SMNVEV (reference sequence). The V end was cut by 0 bases, the J end by 8 bases, with 16 bases between. CDR3 sequence: CASSLSGRALLGYTF. CDR3 bases: TGTGCCAGCAGTTTATCGGGGAGGGCCCTTTTGGGCTACACCTTC.

This chain links TRBV7-3 with TRBJ1-2; tentatively, D is TRBD1 (6 bases). Germline CDR1 SGHTA, CDR2 FQGTGA. The germline V and J ends were trimmed by 3 bases and 7 bases, with 12 bases remaining between them. The CDR3 length is 13 residues. The CDR3 sequence: CASSLEQGSGYTF. The CDR3 DNA follows: TGTGCCAGCAGCTTGGAACAGGGAAGTGGCTACACCTTC.

The V gene is TRBV7-3, the J gene TRBJ2-2, with 8 bases aligning to TRBD2. Germline CDR1 SGHTA, CDR2 FQGTGA. Germline trimming cut 6 bases from V and 6 bases from J; bases unmatched to any gene: 3. This CDR3 is built from 13 residues. The CDR3 region is CASRKAGAGELFF. DNA of the CDR3: TGTGCCAGCAGGAAAGCGGGGGCCGGGGAGCTGTTTTTT.

V usage is TRBV6-5 and J usage is TRBJ1-3; possible D gene TRBD1, 5 bases. Between the trimmed V and J ends, which lost 4 bases and 0 bases, there was a span of 13 bases. The CDR3 consists of 16 residues. The V gene's germline CDR1 is MNHEY and CDR2 SVGAGI. CDR3 region: CASSFRIQASGNTIYF. The CDR3 region has the DNA TGTGCCAGCAGTTTCCGCATACAGGCCTCTGGAAACACCATATATTTT.

With respect to this clone: This CDR3 is also generated by other DNA sequences in the sample. This rearrangement joins TRBV6-5 to TRBJ2-5; TRBD2 matches 7 bases. Trimming at V came to 3 bases and at J to 2 bases, leaving 3 bases not matched to a gene. CDR1 MNHEY and CDR2 SVGAGI come from the germline V gene. CDR3 size: 14 residues. CDR3 DNA: TGTGCCAGCAGTTATGGCGGGGGACAAGAGACCCAGTACTTC. Translated, it gives CASSYGGGQETQYF.

This clone was observed a single time. The chain recombines TRBV6-5 with TRBJ2-3; perhaps TRBD2 as D (6 bases). Per germline, CDR1 MNHEY and CDR2 SVGAGI. The V end lost 2 bases, the J end lost 8 bases, and 17 bases lay between the germline ends. This CDR3 region has 15 residues. The CDR3 protein is CASSYLAGGGSTQYF. The CDR3 nucleotides are TGTGCCAGCAGTTACCTGGCGGGTGGGGGGAGTACGCAGTATTTT.

The chain links TRBV5-4 to TRBJ2-1; possibly TRBD2 for D (5 bases). The germline V gene has CDR1 SGHNT and CDR2 YYREEE (reference sequence). Trimming removed 4 bases from V and 0 bases from J, with 14 bases in between. This CDR3 has 16 residues. The CDR3 bases are TGTGCCAGCAGCGCCAGCGGCCGTACCTCCTACAATGAGCAGTTCTTC. This sequence encodes CASSASGRTSYNEQFF.

This sequence joins TRBV4-1 and TRBJ2-4, with 11 bases matching TRBD1. Trimming at V came to 1 base and at J to 8 bases, leaving 7 bases not matched to a gene. The germline gives CDR1 MGHRA, CDR2 YSYEKL. The CDR3 covers 16 residues. The CDR3 sequence: CASSQAKGQGVDIQYF. As DNA, the CDR3 is TGCGCCAGCAGCCAAGCGAAGGGACAGGGGGTCGACATTCAGTACTTC.

V gene TRBV6-4 combines with J gene TRBJ2-2, with 11 bases identical to TRBD1. The CDR3 has 15 residues. The junction had 6 bases not matched to a gene; V was cut back by 8 bases and J by 4 bases. Germline CDR1 reads MRHNA; CDR2 reads SNTAGT. This chain's CDR3 is CASAPGTGGTGELFF. CDR3 in DNA: TGTGCCAGCGCGCCCGGGACAGGGGGCACCGGGGAGCTGTTTTTT.

The rearrangement joins TRBV7-3 to TRBJ2-3; weak D call: TRBD1 (5 bases). Trimming pared 2 bases from V and 5 bases from J, leaving 14 bases between. The CDR3 runs 15 residues. Germline CDR1 reads SGHTA; CDR2 reads FQGTGA. The CDR3 nucleotides are TGTGCCAGCAGCTTATCTGGGGCCCAACGAGATACGCAGTATTTT. Translated, it gives CASSLSGAQRDTQYF.

The V gene is TRBV18, the J gene TRBJ1-1, with 7 bases fitting TRBD1. After removal of 0 bases from V and 1 base from J, the junction contained 2 bases not matched to a gene. CDR1 and CDR2 (germline): KGHSH, LQKENI. This CDR3 has 15 amino acids. The CDR3 bases are TGTGCCAGCTCACCACCAGGGGGCGGGAACACTGAAGCTTTCTTT. Protein product: CASSPPGGGNTEAFF.

V gene TRBV18 combines with J gene TRBJ2-3; possible D gene TRBD2, 6 bases. Germline CDR1 KGHSH, CDR2 LQKENI. The V end was cut by 10 bases, the J end by 0 bases, with 11 bases between. The CDR3 runs to 13 residues. DNA for the CDR3: TGTGCCACCGGGGACTTAAGCACAGATACGCAGTATTTT. This encodes CATGDLSTDTQYF.

The rearrangement uses TRBV2 and TRBJ1-5; tentative D call: TRBD1 (5 bases). With 8 bases removed from V and 4 bases from J, the gap between germline ends came to 21 bases. The CDR3 length is 16 residues. The germline V gene has CDR1 SNHLY and CDR2 FYNNEI. CDR3: CASCTSGRRQNQPQHF. The DNA of the CDR3 is TGTGCCAGCTGTACATCCGGACGTAGACAGAATCAGCCCCAGCATTTT.

This chain joins TRBV7-2 and TRBJ1-1; D perhaps matches TRBD1 (6 bases). CDR3 length: 16 amino acids. Trimming removed 1 base at V and 4 bases at J, with 16 bases between. Germline V gives CDR1 SGHTA, CDR2 FQGNSA. Here the CDR3 DNA reads TGTGCCAGCAGCTTAGAATCAACAGGGTATCGCACTGAAGCTTTCTTT. Amino acids: CASSLESTGYRTEAFF. The full variable domain, in which reference TRBV7-2 and TRBJ1-1 provide the parts outside the CDR3, is GAGVSQSPSNKVTEKGKDVELRCDPISGHTALYWYRQSLGQGLEFLIYFQGNSAPDKSGLPSDRFSAERTGGSVSTLTIQRTQQEDSAVYLCASSLESTGYRTEAFFGQGTRLTVV.

This clone appeared a single time. The chain combines TRBV11-3 with TRBJ2-3; 9 nucleotides agree with TRBD2. With 5 bases clipped from V and 0 bases from J, the junction kept 12 bases outside the gene matches. Germline V gives CDR1 SGHNT, CDR2 YENEEA. The CDR3 is 18 amino acids. The CDR3 DNA follows: TGTGCCAGCAGCACTGGGAGTAGCGGGGGAGTTAGCACAGATACGCAGTATTTT. Protein sequence: CASSTGSSGGVSTDTQYF.

The V gene is TRBV5-1, the J gene TRBJ2-7; D remains ambiguous. The CDR3 runs to 13 residues. Per the germline V gene, CDR1 is SGHRS and CDR2 is YFSETQ. V shed 1 base and J shed 7 bases, with 12 bases lying between them. The CDR3 loop is CASSLLEAREQYF. In DNA form, the CDR3 reads TGCGCCAGCAGCTTGCTTGAGGCCCGTGAGCAGTACTTC.

The gene calls are TRBV6-5 and TRBJ1-5; possibly TRBD1 for D (5 bases). This CDR3 spans 14 amino acids. Deletions cut 4 bases from V and 7 bases from J, with 14 bases between. CDR1 is MNHEY, CDR2 SVGAGI, per germline. The CDR3 DNA is TGTGCCAGCAGTTCCGGACCCGGGGGGCAGCCCCAGCATTTT. Residues: CASSSGPGGQPQHF.

The chain couples TRBV18 to TRBJ1-2; 11 bases fit TRBD1. Germline CDR1 KGHSH, CDR2 LQKENI. This CDR3 comprises 14 residues. Germline trimming cut 4 bases from V and 7 bases from J; bases unmatched to any gene: 5. CDR3 protein: CASSLGQGASGYTF. Here the CDR3 DNA reads TGTGCCAGCTCACTCGGACAGGGGGCCAGTGGCTACACCTTC.

The gene calls are TRBV6-1 and TRBJ2-3, with D unclear. Trimming stripped 4 bases from V and 1 base from J, with 15 bases between. Germline V CDR1 and CDR2: MNHNS, SASEGT. The CDR3 totals 16 residues. In nucleotides, the CDR3 is TGTGCCAGCAGTGTATTAGTGGACGGAGGCACAGATACGCAGTATTTT. Translating it yields CASSVLVDGGTDTQYF.